These T cell receptor beta chains were read from a single sample in a study of naive and memory T cell subsets. TCRdb fed the 5' RACE reads into MiXCR, producing one record per CDR3 protein. Of tens of thousands of distinct CDR3 sequences listed, 7.2% are singletons. The receptors originated from a male donor in good health. Both conserved end residues are part of each CDR3. D genes are given only for firm matches. The size of a clone is reported for some rows only, either as once, few or many, or as a class for expanded clones.

V gene: TRBV5-1
D gene: .
J gene: TRBJ1-1
clone size: few
CDR3 protein: CASSWNGGPRTEAFF
CDR3 DNA: TGCGCCAGCAGCTGGAATGGGGGGCCTAGAACTGAAGCTTTCTTT

V gene: TRBV20-1
D gene: .
J gene: TRBJ1-4
clone size: many
CDR3 protein: CSARQREIEKLFF
CDR3 DNA: TGCAGTGCCCGACAGCGCGAGATCGAAAAACTGTTTTTT

V gene: TRBV2
D gene: .
J gene: TRBJ1-1
clone size: .
CDR3 protein: CASSVGGTTEAFF
CDR3 DNA: TGTGCCAGCAGTGTCGGCGGGACCACTGAAGCTTTCTTT

V gene: TRBV29-1
D gene: .
J gene: TRBJ1-1
clone size: few
CDR3 protein: CSVLLSMNTEAFF
CDR3 DNA: TGCAGCGTTCTTTTAAGTATGAACACTGAAGCTTTCTTT

V gene: TRBV6-5
D gene: .
J gene: TRBJ2-5
clone size: few
CDR3 protein: CASSVGVGVIQETQYF
CDR3 DNA: TGTGCCAGCAGTGTCGGGGTTGGGGTAATCCAAGAGACCCAGTACTTC

V gene: TRBV19
D gene: .
J gene: TRBJ1-3
clone size: .
CDR3 protein: CATRGGDFSGNTIYF
CDR3 DNA: TGTGCCACCCGTGGAGGGGACTTCTCTGGAAACACCATATATTTT

V gene: TRBV25-1
D gene: .
J gene: TRBJ2-2
clone size: many
CDR3 protein: CASSGPNTGELFF
CDR3 DNA: TGTGCCAGCAGTGGACCGAACACCGGGGAGCTGTTTTTT

V gene: TRBV12-3/TRBV12-4
D gene: .
J gene: TRBJ1-6
clone size: many
CDR3 protein: CASSLRNSPLHF
CDR3 DNA: TGTGCCAGCAGTTTGCGGAATTCACCCCTCCACTTT

V gene: TRBV12-3/TRBV12-4
D gene: .
J gene: TRBJ2-3
clone size: .
CDR3 protein: CASTSGGTDTQYF
CDR3 DNA: TGTGCCAGCACTTCCGGAGGCACAGATACGCAGTATTTT

V gene: TRBV7-9
D gene: TRBD1
J gene: TRBJ1-2
clone size: .
CDR3 protein: CASSSIDRGALGYTF
CDR3 DNA: TGTGCCAGCAGCTCTATCGACAGGGGGGCCCTCGGCTACACCTTC

V gene: TRBV29-1
D gene: .
J gene: TRBJ1-1
clone size: many
CDR3 protein: CSVEAKGRDTEAFF
CDR3 DNA: TGCAGCGTTGAAGCCAAGGGACGGGACACTGAAGCTTTCTTT

V gene: TRBV12-3/TRBV12-4
D gene: .
J gene: TRBJ2-7
clone size: few
CDR3 protein: CASSSSDRPYEQYF
CDR3 DNA: TGTGCCAGCAGTTCCTCTGACAGGCCATACGAGCAGTACTTC

V gene: TRBV2
D gene: .
J gene: TRBJ2-2
clone size: many
CDR3 protein: CASSVDGAGELFF
CDR3 DNA: TGTGCCAGCAGTGTCGATGGGGCCGGGGAGCTGTTTTTT

V gene: TRBV5-4
D gene: .
J gene: TRBJ2-3
clone size: .
CDR3 protein: CASSLFTASTDTQYF
CDR3 DNA: TGTGCCAGCAGCTTGTTCACCGCTAGCACAGATACGCAGTATTTT

V gene: TRBV3-1
D gene: TRBD1
J gene: TRBJ2-2
clone size: many
CDR3 protein: CASSHPGGVMDTGELFF
CDR3 DNA: TGTGCCAGCAGCCATCCAGGGGGCGTGATGGACACCGGGGAGCTGTTTTTT

V gene: TRBV11-1
D gene: TRBD2
J gene: TRBJ2-3
clone size: .
CDR3 protein: CASSSTSAYDTQYF
CDR3 DNA: TGTGCCAGCAGCTCGACTAGCGCCTATGATACGCAGTATTTT

V gene: TRBV30
D gene: .
J gene: TRBJ1-1
clone size: few
CDR3 protein: CAWSVNGAEAFF
CDR3 DNA: TGTGCCTGGAGTGTAAACGGGGCTGAAGCTTTCTTT

V gene: TRBV5-1
D gene: TRBD2
J gene: TRBJ2-1
clone size: few
CDR3 protein: CASSLSLAGGLDEQFF
CDR3 DNA: TGCGCCAGCAGCCTGAGCTTAGCGGGGGGGCTGGATGAGCAGTTCTTC

V gene: TRBV7-2
D gene: TRBD1
J gene: TRBJ1-4
clone size: few
CDR3 protein: CASSSRRGHEKLFF
CDR3 DNA: TGTGCCAGCAGCTCCCGCAGGGGGCATGAAAAACTGTTTTTT

V gene: TRBV6-6
D gene: .
J gene: TRBJ2-3
clone size: few
CDR3 protein: CASSPVRDTQYF
CDR3 DNA: TGTGCCAGCAGCCCGGTTCGAGATACGCAGTATTTT

V gene: TRBV4-1
D gene: .
J gene: TRBJ2-7
clone size: many
CDR3 protein: CASSQGGQYEQYF
CDR3 DNA: TGCGCCAGCAGCCAGGGGGGACAGTACGAGCAGTACTTC

V gene: TRBV6-5
D gene: .
J gene: TRBJ1-2
clone size: few
CDR3 protein: CASSYSTEGYGYTF
CDR3 DNA: TGTGCCAGCAGTTACTCGACAGAAGGTTATGGCTACACCTTC

V gene: TRBV6-5
D gene: TRBD2
J gene: TRBJ2-1
clone size: few
CDR3 protein: CASRLARGNNEQFF
CDR3 DNA: TGTGCCAGCAGGCTAGCGCGGGGGAACAATGAGCAGTTCTTC

V gene: TRBV21-1
D gene: .
J gene: TRBJ2-3
clone size: few
CDR3 protein: CASRIRGNSSTDTQYF
CDR3 DNA: TGTGCCAGCAGAATCAGAGGAAACAGCAGCACAGATACGCAGTATTTT

V gene: TRBV20-1
D gene: .
J gene: TRBJ2-5
clone size: .
CDR3 protein: CSASGYMPTRGKREESQYF
CDR3 DNA: TGCAGTGCTTCAGGTTATATGCCGACTAGAGGGAAAAGGGAAGAGTCCCAGTACTTC

V gene: TRBV20-1
D gene: .
J gene: TRBJ2-3
clone size: many
CDR3 protein: CSAPEGRATDTQYF
CDR3 DNA: TGCAGTGCCCCCGAGGGCCGGGCCACAGATACGCAGTATTTT

V gene: TRBV6-1
D gene: .
J gene: TRBJ1-5
clone size: .
CDR3 protein: CASSEVQTTSNQPQHF
CDR3 DNA: TGTGCCAGCAGTGAAGTACAGACAACTAGCAATCAGCCCCAGCATTTT

V gene: TRBV12-3/TRBV12-4
D gene: .
J gene: TRBJ1-2
clone size: .
CDR3 protein: CASSAGHGSYGYTF
CDR3 DNA: TGTGCCAGCAGTGCGGGACACGGATCCTATGGCTACACCTTC

V gene: TRBV6-5
D gene: .
J gene: TRBJ2-2
clone size: .
CDR3 protein: CASSYGPNTGELFF
CDR3 DNA: TGTGCCAGCAGTTATGGCCCGAACACCGGGGAGCTGTTTTTT

V gene: TRBV6-5
D gene: TRBD2
J gene: TRBJ2-1
clone size: many
CDR3 protein: CASSLSGGPYNEQFF
CDR3 DNA: TGTGCCAGCAGCCTTAGCGGGGGGCCCTACAATGAGCAGTTCTTC

V gene: TRBV19
D gene: .
J gene: TRBJ1-5
clone size: .
CDR3 protein: CASSRGVTLNQPQHF
CDR3 DNA: TGTGCCAGTAGTAGAGGGGTGACACTAAATCAGCCCCAGCATTTT

V gene: TRBV12-3/TRBV12-4
D gene: .
J gene: TRBJ2-2
clone size: few
CDR3 protein: CASSFGGNTGELFF
CDR3 DNA: TGTGCCAGCAGTTTCGGGGGAAACACCGGGGAGCTGTTTTTT

V gene: TRBV6-5
D gene: .
J gene: TRBJ1-1
clone size: many
CDR3 protein: CASSYSGSRREAFF
CDR3 DNA: TGTGCCAGCAGTTACTCGGGGTCCCGGAGGGAAGCTTTCTTT

V gene: TRBV30
D gene: .
J gene: TRBJ2-2
clone size: .
CDR3 protein: CAWSVRIGGELFF
CDR3 DNA: TGTGCCTGGAGTGTACGTATCGGCGGGGAGCTGTTTTTT

V gene: TRBV2
D gene: .
J gene: TRBJ1-1
clone size: few
CDR3 protein: CASSTFVEAFF
CDR3 DNA: TGTGCCAGCAGTACCTTCGTGGAAGCTTTCTTT

V gene: TRBV14
D gene: .
J gene: TRBJ2-5
clone size: .
CDR3 protein: CASSQGGPLETQYF
CDR3 DNA: TGTGCCAGCAGCCAAGGGGGACCGTTGGAGACCCAGTACTTC

V gene: TRBV30
D gene: TRBD2
J gene: TRBJ2-5
clone size: few
CDR3 protein: CAWSATLAGRETQYF
CDR3 DNA: TGTGCCTGGAGCGCTACACTAGCGGGAAGAGAGACCCAGTACTTC

V gene: TRBV29-1
D gene: TRBD1
J gene: TRBJ2-3
clone size: many
CDR3 protein: CSVVQGVHSTDTQYF
CDR3 DNA: TGCAGCGTTGTGCAGGGGGTTCATTCCACAGATACGCAGTATTTT

V gene: TRBV4-1
D gene: TRBD1
J gene: TRBJ2-7
clone size: .
CDR3 protein: CASSRNRDRGDNEQYF
CDR3 DNA: TGCGCCAGCAGCCGGAACCGGGACAGGGGAGACAACGAGCAGTACTTC

V gene: TRBV3-1
D gene: .
J gene: TRBJ2-5
clone size: .
CDR3 protein: CASSQDGADGETQYF
CDR3 DNA: TGTGCCAGCAGCCAAGACGGAGCCGACGGGGAGACCCAGTACTTC

V gene: TRBV20-1
D gene: .
J gene: TRBJ1-4
clone size: few
CDR3 protein: CSARAGSDKLFF
CDR3 DNA: TGCAGTGCTCGAGCGGGCAGCGATAAACTGTTTTTT

V gene: TRBV29-1
D gene: TRBD1
J gene: TRBJ1-5
clone size: few
CDR3 protein: CSVKTGADQPQHF
CDR3 DNA: TGCAGCGTAAAGACAGGGGCGGACCAGCCCCAGCATTTT

V gene: TRBV5-4
D gene: .
J gene: TRBJ2-7
clone size: few
CDR3 protein: CASTYDFSVPQEYF
CDR3 DNA: TGTGCCAGCACCTATGACTTCTCGGTTCCCCAGGAGTACTTC

V gene: TRBV20-1
D gene: .
J gene: TRBJ2-3
clone size: many
CDR3 protein: CSARDLAGREIDTQYF
CDR3 DNA: TGCAGTGCTAGAGATCTTGCGGGAAGGGAAATAGATACGCAGTATTTT

V gene: TRBV5-1
D gene: .
J gene: TRBJ1-1
clone size: many
CDR3 protein: CASSLDRAGEAFF
CDR3 DNA: TGCGCCAGCAGCCTAGACCGGGCTGGGGAAGCTTTCTTT

V gene: TRBV7-2
D gene: TRBD2
J gene: TRBJ2-1
clone size: many
CDR3 protein: CASSLYSGRLYNEQFF
CDR3 DNA: TGTGCCAGCAGCTTATATAGCGGGAGGCTCTACAATGAGCAGTTCTTC